The 29 T cell receptor beta chains presented below share a single source sample, sequenced in a study of blood T cell repertoires in COVID-19. Generated by immunoSEQ multiplex PCR, the TCRdb table keeps only in-frame clones and is missing some. Of hundreds of thousands of clones listed, about 86% are singletons. The specimen was PBMCs or T cells enriched from blood (not recorded which). These receptors were obtained from a man younger than 45 with acute COVID-19.

The gene calls are TRBV19 and TRBJ2-1; perhaps TRBD2 as D (5 bases). Germline V gene lookup returns CDR1 LNHDA and CDR2 SQIVND (reference sequence). V was shortened by 3 bases and J by 7 bases, with 13 bases between the two germline ends. There are 14 residues in the CDR3. CDR3 nucleotide sequence: TGTGCCAGTAGTATGGCCGGGCCGGGGAATGAGCAGTTCTTC. As protein: CASSMAGPGNEQFF.

The CDR3 DNA follows: TGCGCCAGCAGCTTTGACAGGGCCGCGTCGGACAGTGGCTACACCTTC. It translates to CASSFDRAASDSGYTF. The genes are TRBV5-1 and TRBJ1-2; TRBD1 matches at 7 bases. In germline, CDR1 is SGHRS, CDR2 YFSETQ. The CDR3 contains 16 residues. The junction had 14 bases not matched to a gene; V was cut back by 2 bases and J by 7 bases.

A single count supports this clone. CDR3 sequence (DNA): TGTGCCAGTAGTCTATCATTCGGGACAGGGAACACTGAAGCTTTCTTT. Amino acids: CASSLSFGTGNTEAFF. The genes are TRBV19 and TRBJ1-1, with TRBD1 matching 8 bases. J gave up 1 base and V 5 bases, and 9 bases lay outside the gene matches. There are 16 residues in the CDR3. Per germline, CDR1 LNHDA and CDR2 SQIVND (reference sequence).

In DNA, the CDR3 is TGTGCCAGCAGTTCCCACAACAGGGGGCCCCCTGAAGCTTTCTTT. Encoded protein: CASSSHNRGPPEAFF. This chain connects TRBV6-5 to TRBJ1-1; 9 bases agree with TRBD1. The CDR3 consists of 15 residues. The J segment lost 6 bases and the V segment lost 4 bases, leaving 9 bases of the junction unmatched. CDR1 and CDR2 (germline): MNHEY, SVGAGI.

The V gene is TRBV5-8, the J gene TRBJ2-1, with 8 positions matching TRBD1. With 0 bases clipped from V and 8 bases from J, the junction kept 4 bases outside the gene matches. Germline CDR1 is SGHTS and CDR2 is YDEGEE. The CDR3 totals 14 residues. Here the CDR3 DNA reads TGTGCCAGCAGCTTGGCACAGGGGGGCGATGAGCAGTTCTTC. It yields the protein CASSLAQGGDEQFF.

The rearrangement links TRBV5-1 to TRBJ1-5; D perhaps matches TRBD1 (5 bases). CDR1 is SGHRS and CDR2 is YFSETQ in the germline V gene. The V gene lost 3 bases and the J gene lost 10 bases, with 20 bases spanning the gap. The CDR3 contains 15 residues. CDR3 amino acids: CASSSQGHNNDPQHF. CDR3 nucleotide sequence: TGCGCCAGCAGCTCCCAAGGACACAATAATGATCCCCAGCATTTT.

The chain recombines TRBV6-2 or TRBV6-3 with TRBJ1-2; TRBD1 agrees at 8 bases. Germline assignment: CDR1 MNHEY and CDR2 SVGEGT. After removal of 6 bases from V and 2 bases from J, the junction contained 8 bases not matched to a gene. The CDR3 has 15 residues. The CDR3 reads CASSQPGQDNYGYTF. In nucleotides, the CDR3 is TGTGCCAGCAGCCAACCGGGACAGGACAACTATGGCTACACCTTC.

The V call is TRBV5-4, the J call TRBJ2-3; 10 positions agree with TRBD2. Trimming removed 3 bases from V and 1 base from J; junction bases left unmatched: 8. CDR1 and CDR2 (germline): SGHNT, YYREEE (reference sequence). This CDR3 is 17 amino acids long. The CDR3 spells CASSWGAGGPGTDTQYF. CDR3 bases: TGTGCCAGCAGCTGGGGAGCGGGAGGGCCAGGCACAGATACGCAGTATTTT.

J is TRBJ2-7 and V is TRBV5-4; 7 nucleotides align to TRBD2. J was trimmed by 7 bases and V by 4 bases; bases with no gene match: 5. Germline V lookup: CDR1 SGHNT, CDR2 YYREEE (reference sequence). The CDR3 is 12 amino acids. The CDR3 bases are TGTGCCAGCAGCAAAGCGGGAAGTGAGCAGTACGTC. Protein sequence: CASSKAGSEQYV.

This CDR3 reads CASSQVAGQPQHF. The CDR3 bases are TGTGCCAGCAGCCAAGTGGCGGGACAGCCCCAGCATTTT. The chain carries TRBV14 and TRBJ1-5, with no clear D. Germline values: CDR1 SGHDN, CDR2 FVKESK. The CDR3 runs to 13 residues. Deletions cut 1 base from V and 7 bases from J, with 8 bases between. The entire variable domain, with the rest obtained from reference TRBV14 and TRBJ1-5, is as follows: EAGVTQFPSHSVIEKGQTVTLRCDPISGHDNLYWYRRVMGKEIKFLLHFVKESKQDESGMPNNRFLAERTGGTYSTLKVQPAELEDSGVYFCASSQVAGQPQHFGDGTRLSIL.

This rearrangement joins TRBV6-5 to TRBJ2-2; D remains unclear. The V gene lost 5 bases and the J gene lost 4 bases, with 11 bases spanning the gap. Per the germline V gene, CDR1 is MNHEY and CDR2 is SVGAGI. CDR3 length: 14 amino acids. The chain's CDR3 is CASSRPAVTGELFF. Written as DNA, the CDR3 is TGTGCCAGCAGTAGGCCCGCGGTCACCGGGGAGCTGTTTTTT.

This clone was seen more than once but under ten times. V and J are TRBV6-2 or TRBV6-3 and TRBJ1-1, with D possibly being TRBD1 (5 bases). The CDR3 extends over 14 amino acids. V lost 4 bases, J lost 4 bases, and 13 bases lay in between. CDR1 is MNHEY, CDR2 SVGEGT, per germline. CDR3 region: CASSSARAATEAFF. The CDR3 DNA is TGTGCCAGCAGTTCAGCCAGGGCGGCCACTGAAGCTTTCTTT.

V is TRBV28 and J is TRBJ2-3; maybe TRBD1 (7 bases). V was shortened by 8 bases and J by 2 bases, with 23 bases between the two germline ends. Germline-derived CDR1 and CDR2 are MDHEN and SYDVKM. This CDR3 has 17 amino acids. CDR3 nucleotide sequence: TGTGCCAGCGGAGGGGTAAAGGGGGCGCAAATCACAGATACGCAGTATTTT. It translates to CASGGVKGAQITDTQYF.

The genes are TRBV7-9 and TRBJ2-3, with TRBD2 matching 8 bases. Trimming cost V 5 bases and J 4 bases; bases outside gene matches: 11. Germline V gene sequence: CDR1 SEHNR, CDR2 FQNEAQ (reference sequence). This CDR3 comprises 16 residues. The CDR3 spells CASSPMLAGDSDTQYF. The CDR3 nucleotides are TGTGCCAGCAGCCCGATGCTAGCGGGTGATTCAGATACGCAGTATTTT.

The chain recombines TRBV19 with TRBJ1-1; no clear D gene. The CDR3 sequence is 9 residues long. CDR1 is LNHDA and CDR2 is SQIVND in the germline V gene (reference sequence). V was trimmed by 7 bases and J by 10 bases, leaving 7 bases between them. The CDR3 sequence: CASTPGAFF. The CDR3 DNA is TGTGCCAGTACCCCCGGAGCTTTCTTT.

This chain joins TRBV10-3 and TRBJ1-1, with 7 bases aligning to TRBD1. The trim removed 2 bases at V and 0 bases at J, leaving 3 bases unmatched. This CDR3 is built from 15 residues. The germline CDR1 and CDR2 sequences are ENHRY and SYGVKD. CDR3 region: CAISERGTVNTEAFF. Here the CDR3 DNA reads TGTGCCATCAGTGAGCGGGGGACAGTGAACACTGAAGCTTTCTTT.

This clone was observed a handful of times. The rearrangement uses TRBV29-1 and TRBJ2-1, with 8 bases lining up with TRBD1. CDR1 is SQVTM and CDR2 is ANQGSEA in the germline V gene. J gave up 5 bases and V 6 bases, and 6 bases lay outside the gene matches. The CDR3 has 13 amino acids. CDR3 loop: CSVRTGSHNEQFF. The CDR3 DNA reads TGCAGCGTAAGGACAGGGTCCCACAATGAGCAGTTCTTC.

This chain connects TRBV5-8 to TRBJ1-4; no firm D call. Germline CDR1 and CDR2: SGHTS and YDEGEE. Trimming removed 4 bases at V and 1 base at J, with 11 bases between. The CDR3 length is 15 residues. The CDR3 DNA reads as TGTGCCAGCAGCCCTTTCAGAGGAACTAATGAAAAACTGTTTTTT. Protein: CASSPFRGTNEKLFF.

This rearrangement joins TRBV4-1 to TRBJ2-3, with no clear D. With 4 bases removed from V and 1 base from J, the gap between germline ends came to 15 bases. The germline gives CDR1 MGHRA, CDR2 YSYEKL. The CDR3 sequence is 16 residues long. The CDR3 reads CASSRASGGRTDTQYF. The CDR3, as DNA: TGCGCCAGCAGCCGAGCTTCCGGCGGCCGCACAGATACGCAGTATTTT.

This sequence joins TRBV6-2 or TRBV6-3 and TRBJ2-3, with TRBD2 as a possible D gene (6 bases). CDR1 and CDR2 from the germline V gene are MNHEY and SVGEGT. The CDR3 is 14 residues long. Trimming removed 2 bases at V and 2 bases at J, with 8 bases between. The chain's CDR3 is CASSYPDYTDTQYF. The CDR3, as DNA: TGTGCCAGCAGTTACCCGGACTACACAGATACGCAGTATTTT.

As for this clone: Germline is not matched at one junction end, which may reflect a read error. The chain combines TRBV19 with TRBJ2-1; D ambiguous. The CDR3 runs 12 residues. Germline lookup yields CDR1 LNHDA and CDR2 SQIVND (reference sequence). Written as DNA, the CDR3 is TGTGCAAGTAGTATTATGTACAATGAGCAGTTCTTC. Residues: CASSIMYNEQFF.

This chain uses TRBV11-2 with TRBJ2-3; TRBD1 might be the D (5 bases). CDR1 SGHAT and CDR2 FQNNGV come from the germline V gene. V was shortened by 3 bases and J by 0 bases, with 13 bases between the two germline ends. The CDR3 is made up of 16 amino acids. The CDR3 DNA reads as TGTGCCAGCAGCTTCCGGCTAACAGGAAGCACAGATACGCAGTATTTT. This encodes CASSFRLTGSTDTQYF.

The chain links TRBV27 to TRBJ2-6, with TRBD2 as a possible D gene (7 bases). The V gene lost 2 bases and the J gene lost 2 bases, with 10 bases spanning the gap. CDR1 and CDR2 (germline): MNHEY, SMNVEV (reference sequence). The CDR3 totals 16 residues. CDR3 nucleotide sequence: TGTGCCAGCAGTTTAATCGGGGGGCCTGGGGCCAACGTCCTGACTTTC. It specifies CASSLIGGPGANVLTF.

The V and J genes are TRBV28 and TRBJ2-2; tentatively, D is TRBD2 (7 bases). This CDR3 is 16 amino acids long. CDR1 is MDHEN and CDR2 is SYDVKM in the germline V gene. V gave up 2 bases and J gave up 5 bases, with 15 bases separating them. The CDR3 is CASSLGSGGPTGELFF. The DNA of the CDR3 is TGTGCCAGCAGTTTAGGATCCGGGGGGCCGACCGGGGAGCTGTTTTTT.

The chain links TRBV5-5 to TRBJ1-2; 9 bases match TRBD1. J gave up 3 bases and V 3 bases, and 6 bases lay outside the gene matches. Germline lookup yields CDR1 SGHKS and CDR2 YYEKEE (reference sequence). The CDR3 totals 15 residues. CDR3: CASSSGQGRDYGYTF. In DNA form, the CDR3 reads TGTGCCAGCAGCTCTGGACAGGGGCGAGACTATGGCTACACCTTC.

This clone is a singleton in its sample. The V call is TRBV4-3, the J call TRBJ2-1, with 7 positions matching TRBD2. V lost 1 base, J lost 9 bases, and 12 bases stayed unmatched. CDR3 length: 16 amino acids. CDR1 and CDR2 from the germline V gene are LGHNA and YSLEER. This chain's CDR3 is CASSQVLLTGGGEQFF. The CDR3 DNA reads TGCGCCAGCAGCCAAGTTCTTCTCACGGGAGGTGGTGAGCAGTTCTTC.

J is TRBJ1-3 and V is TRBV30; no clear D. Deletions cut 3 bases from V and 3 bases from J, with 6 bases between. The CDR3 has 12 amino acids. Germline V gene data show CDR1 as GTSNPN and CDR2 as SVGIG (reference sequence). The CDR3 coding sequence is TGTGCCTGGAGGACACTTGGAAACACCATATATTTT. This sequence encodes CAWRTLGNTIYF.

V usage is TRBV15 and J usage is TRBJ2-2; 8 bases match TRBD1. CDR1 is LNHNV, CDR2 YYDKDF, per germline (reference sequence). V lost 3 bases and J lost 4; bases outside the gene matches: 4. The CDR3 loop spans 15 amino acids. This CDR3 is CATSSQGASTGELFF. CDR3 sequence (DNA): TGTGCCACCAGCAGCCAGGGGGCGAGCACCGGGGAGCTGTTTTTT.

The chain is built from TRBV6-1 and TRBJ1-3; possible D gene TRBD1, 6 bases. Trimming stripped 4 bases from V and 0 bases from J, with 19 bases between. This CDR3 is 18 amino acids long. Germline lookup yields CDR1 MNHNS and CDR2 SASEGT. The CDR3 reads CASSGLTRQAHSGNTIYF. CDR3 coding DNA: TGTGCCAGCAGTGGACTCACCCGACAGGCTCACTCTGGAAACACCATATATTTT.